Listed below are T cell receptor beta chains from one sample, sequenced in a study of blood T cell repertoires in COVID-19. TCRdb's copy holds only in-frame clones and misses some; the assay was immunoSEQ multiplex PCR. Found here are around 81,000 clones, less than 85% of them singletons; the top ten hold 10% to 15%. Material: peripheral blood. These receptors originate from a human donor in a cohort sampled during active COVID-19. CDR3s include the opening cysteine and the closing phenylalanine or tryptophan. The order of the fields is clone size, V gene, J gene, D gene, CDR3 protein, CDR3 DNA. A D gene is named only where the DNA matches it firmly. Where a row states a size, it is once, few, many or the class of an expanded clone; other rows omit it.

clone size: NA
V gene: TRBV6-1
J gene: TRBJ1-4
D gene: TRBD1
CDR3 protein: CASSAPGTGVYKNEKLFF
CDR3 DNA: TGTGCCAGCAGTGCCCCCGGGACAGGGGTTTATAAAAATGAAAAACTGTTTTTT

clone size: few
V gene: TRBV5-1
J gene: TRBJ1-2
D gene: TRBD1
CDR3 protein: CASSLGDRAFGNYGYTF
CDR3 DNA: TGCGCCAGCAGCTTGGGGGACAGGGCGTTTGGAAACTATGGCTACACCTTC

clone size: NA
V gene: TRBV5-1
J gene: TRBJ2-3
D gene: TRBD2
CDR3 protein: CASSPQLAGGTDTQYF
CDR3 DNA: TGCGCCAGCAGCCCGCAACTAGCGGGTGGGACAGATACGCAGTATTTT

clone size: NA
V gene: TRBV4-2
J gene: TRBJ1-2
D gene: TRBD1
CDR3 protein: CASSHMGTGGDYGYTF
CDR3 DNA: TGTGCCAGCAGCCACATGGGAACAGGGGGTGACTATGGCTACACCTTC

clone size: NA
V gene: TRBV7-9
J gene: TRBJ2-6
D gene: NA
CDR3 protein: CASSLDSRANVLTF
CDR3 DNA: TGTGCCAGCAGCTTAGACTCCCGGGCCAACGTCCTGACTTTC

clone size: once
V gene: TRBV5-1
J gene: TRBJ2-7
D gene: TRBD1
CDR3 protein: CASSLSRSGQGFEQYF
CDR3 DNA: TGCGCCAGCAGCTTATCCCGGTCGGGACAGGGGTTCGAGCAGTACTTC

clone size: NA
V gene: TRBV7-3
J gene: TRBJ2-3
D gene: TRBD2
CDR3 protein: CASSQRTSGPDTQYF
CDR3 DNA: TGTGCCAGCAGCCAGCGGACTAGCGGACCTGATACGCAGTATTTT

clone size: NA
V gene: TRBV12-5
J gene: TRBJ2-1
D gene: TRBD2
CDR3 protein: CASGLVGGGNEQFF
CDR3 DNA: TGTGCTAGTGGTTTGGTTGGGGGGGGTAATGAGCAGTTCTTC

clone size: few
V gene: TRBV5-4
J gene: TRBJ1-1
D gene: NA
CDR3 protein: CASDSGGDAFF
CDR3 DNA: TGTGCCAGCGACTCCGGGGGGGATGCTTTCTTT

clone size: NA
V gene: TRBV11-2
J gene: TRBJ1-2
D gene: NA
CDR3 protein: CASSLGRIGDGYTF
CDR3 DNA: TGTGCCAGCAGCTTAGGCAGGATCGGTGATGGCTACACCTTC

clone size: NA
V gene: TRBV7-9
J gene: TRBJ2-5
D gene: NA
CDR3 protein: CASSEQGLETQYF
CDR3 DNA: TGTGCCAGCAGCGAACAGGGTTTAGAGACCCAGTACTTC

clone size: few
V gene: TRBV19
J gene: TRBJ2-5
D gene: NA
CDR3 protein: CASSTTGFGQTQYF
CDR3 DNA: TGTGCCAGTAGTACCACAGGGTTCGGGCAGACCCAGTACTTC

clone size: NA
V gene: TRBV18
J gene: TRBJ1-2
D gene: NA
CDR3 protein: CASSPEQGMGGYTF
CDR3 DNA: TGTGCCAGCTCACCGGAACAGGGTATGGGCGGCTACACCTTC

clone size: NA
V gene: TRBV5-1
J gene: TRBJ2-1
D gene: TRBD1
CDR3 protein: CASRQDRVSYNEQFF
CDR3 DNA: TGCGCCAGCAGGCAAGACAGGGTTTCCTACAATGAGCAGTTCTTC

clone size: NA
V gene: TRBV6-5
J gene: TRBJ1-6
D gene: TRBD1
CDR3 protein: CASIRGQSNNSPLHF
CDR3 DNA: TGTGCCAGCATCAGGGGACAGTCCAATAATTCACCCCTCCACTTT

clone size: once
V gene: TRBV4-2
J gene: TRBJ2-3
D gene: TRBD2
CDR3 protein: CASSQDLLAGRTSTDTQYF
CDR3 DNA: TGTGCCAGCAGCCAAGATCTGCTAGCGGGAAGAACAAGCACAGATACGCAGTATTTT

clone size: NA
V gene: TRBV14
J gene: TRBJ1-3
D gene: NA
CDR3 protein: CASSQLANSGNTIYF
CDR3 DNA: TGTGCCAGCAGCCAGCTCGCTAACTCTGGAAACACCATATATTTT

clone size: NA
V gene: TRBV12-3/TRBV12-4
J gene: TRBJ2-4
D gene: TRBD2
CDR3 protein: CASTLGGNIQYF
CDR3 DNA: TGTGCCAGCACCTTGGGGGGGAACATTCAGTACTTC

clone size: NA
V gene: TRBV10-3
J gene: TRBJ2-7
D gene: NA
CDR3 protein: CAIRVSDAYEQYF
CDR3 DNA: TGTGCCATCAGGGTCAGTGATGCCTACGAGCAGTACTTC

clone size: NA
V gene: TRBV5-4
J gene: TRBJ1-2
D gene: TRBD1
CDR3 protein: CASSSPRTGSDGYTF
CDR3 DNA: TGTGCCAGCAGCTCGCCCCGGACAGGGTCGGATGGCTACACCTTC

clone size: few
V gene: TRBV5-1
J gene: TRBJ2-3
D gene: TRBD1
CDR3 protein: CASSPQGAGIADTQYF
CDR3 DNA: TGCGCCAGCAGCCCACAGGGGGCGGGAATCGCAGATACGCAGTATTTT

clone size: NA
V gene: TRBV2
J gene: TRBJ1-5
D gene: TRBD1
CDR3 protein: CASKGQVTNQPQHF
CDR3 DNA: TGTGCCAGCAAGGGACAGGTGACTAATCAGCCCCAGCATTTT

clone size: NA
V gene: TRBV19
J gene: TRBJ2-2
D gene: TRBD2
CDR3 protein: CASSSSGGALGTGELFF
CDR3 DNA: TGTGCCAGTAGCTCCAGCGGGGGGGCCCTTGGCACCGGGGAGCTGTTTTTT

clone size: NA
V gene: TRBV3-1/TRBV3-2
J gene: TRBJ1-6
D gene: TRBD1
CDR3 protein: CASSQALGQGNSPLHF
CDR3 DNA: TGTGCCAGCAGCCAAGCGCTGGGACAGGGTAATTCACCCCTCCACTTT

clone size: NA
V gene: TRBV12-5
J gene: TRBJ2-1
D gene: NA
CDR3 protein: CASGLGAGQSYNEQFF
CDR3 DNA: TGTGCTAGTGGTTTGGGGGCAGGGCAGTCCTACAATGAGCAGTTCTTC

clone size: NA
V gene: TRBV3-1/TRBV3-2
J gene: TRBJ2-7
D gene: TRBD2
CDR3 protein: CASSQAGAGVFEQYF
CDR3 DNA: TGTGCCAGCAGCCAAGCTGGCGCGGGGGTTTTCGAGCAGTACTTC

clone size: NA
V gene: TRBV5-4
J gene: TRBJ2-3
D gene: TRBD2
CDR3 protein: CASTTRLAGGTDTQYF
CDR3 DNA: TGTGCCAGCACCACAAGGCTAGCGGGGGGCACAGATACGCAGTATTTT

clone size: NA
V gene: TRBV15
J gene: TRBJ1-2
D gene: TRBD1
CDR3 protein: CATSLKTGGYGYTF
CDR3 DNA: TGTGCCACCAGCCTTAAGACAGGGGGCTATGGCTACACCTTC

clone size: once
V gene: TRBV5-1
J gene: TRBJ2-1
D gene: TRBD2
CDR3 protein: CASSLVAGGPGEQFF
CDR3 DNA: TGCGCCAGCAGCTTGGTGGCGGGGGGGCCGGGTGAGCAGTTCTTC

clone size: NA
V gene: TRBV6-5
J gene: TRBJ2-2
D gene: NA
CDR3 protein: CASPRGGYGELFF
CDR3 DNA: TGTGCCAGCCCAAGAGGGGGATACGGGGAGCTGTTTTTT

clone size: NA
V gene: TRBV6-5
J gene: TRBJ1-1
D gene: TRBD1
CDR3 protein: CASTPPGGFEAFF
CDR3 DNA: TGTGCCAGCACCCCACCAGGGGGCTTTGAAGCTTTCTTT

clone size: NA
V gene: TRBV18
J gene: TRBJ2-2
D gene: NA
CDR3 protein: CASSPLRQAGELFF
CDR3 DNA: TGTGCCAGCTCACCACTCCGACAGGCCGGGGAGCTGTTTTTT

clone size: NA
V gene: TRBV15
J gene: TRBJ1-3
D gene: NA
CDR3 protein: CATSPGRSGNTIYF
CDR3 DNA: TGTGCCACCTCTCCCGGGAGATCTGGAAACACCATATATTTT

clone size: NA
V gene: TRBV6-6
J gene: TRBJ2-2
D gene: TRBD2
CDR3 protein: CASSPGLAGSVNTGELFF
CDR3 DNA: TGTGCCAGCAGTCCTGGACTAGCGGGTTCGGTGAACACCGGGGAGCTGTTTTTT

clone size: NA
V gene: TRBV19
J gene: TRBJ1-1
D gene: NA
CDR3 protein: CASSIVMTAGPNTEAFF
CDR3 DNA: TGTGCCAGTAGTATAGTAATGACAGCTGGACCGAACACTGAAGCTTTCTTT

clone size: NA
V gene: TRBV5-1
J gene: TRBJ2-7
D gene: NA
CDR3 protein: CASSPTAGASYEQYF
CDR3 DNA: TGCGCCAGCAGCCCGACGGCTGGGGCCTCCTACGAGCAGTACTTC

clone size: few
V gene: TRBV6-2/TRBV6-3
J gene: TRBJ1-2
D gene: TRBD1
CDR3 protein: CASSYPGTVHGYTF
CDR3 DNA: TGTGCCAGCAGTTACCCCGGGACAGTTCATGGCTACACCTTC

clone size: NA
V gene: TRBV4-1
J gene: TRBJ1-2
D gene: TRBD1
CDR3 protein: CASSPTGITHGYTF
CDR3 DNA: TGCGCCAGCAGCCCGACAGGGATTACCCATGGCTACACCTTC

clone size: NA
V gene: TRBV18
J gene: TRBJ2-2
D gene: TRBD2
CDR3 protein: CASSPPRGGSNTGELFF
CDR3 DNA: TGTGCCAGCTCACCACCCCGGGGGGGGTCGAACACCGGGGAGCTGTTTTTT

clone size: NA
V gene: TRBV9
J gene: TRBJ2-7
D gene: TRBD1
CDR3 protein: CASSVRTGAYEQYF
CDR3 DNA: TGTGCCAGCAGCGTCCGGACAGGGGCCTACGAGCAGTACTTC

clone size: NA
V gene: TRBV11-2
J gene: TRBJ2-7
D gene: NA
CDR3 protein: CASSHDTYEQYF
CDR3 DNA: TGTGCCAGCAGCCACGATACTTACGAGCAGTACTTC

clone size: NA
V gene: TRBV3-1/TRBV3-2
J gene: TRBJ2-7
D gene: NA
CDR3 protein: CASSLSRYEQYF
CDR3 DNA: TGTGCCAGCAGCCTGAGTCGTTACGAGCAGTACTTC